This TCR beta chain was sequenced for a study of T cells in Graves' hyperthyroidism and ophthalmopathy. RNA transcripts provided the source from which TCR beta CDR3 regions were amplified. The study used the HTBI primer set for a first-round RT-PCR of the TCR CDR3. One entry per CDR3 protein results from TCRdb running MiXCR on the multiplex PCR reads. The repertoire consists of about 320,000 distinct CDR3 sequences, with 15% to 20% occurring once and the leading ten covering around 35%. This clonotype is a singleton in its sample. Germline values: CDR1 MGHRA, CDR2 YSYEKL. V gave up 4 bases and J gave up 3 bases, with 18 bases separating them. The CDR3 spans 16 residues.

Source material: blood. This TCR came from a man aged 25 to 45 with Graves' hyperthyroidism. The V gene is TRBV4-1, the J gene TRBJ2-5, with D tentatively TRBD2 (8 bases). The CDR3 sequence is CASSPRGGQLEETQYF. The CDR3 DNA sequence: TGCGCCAGCAGCCCACGGGGGGGACAGTTAGAAGAGACCCAGTACTTC.